These 5 T cell receptor beta chains came from one sample sequenced in a study of cytomegalovirus exposure and HLA in healthy donors. 60 Vbeta and 13 Jbeta primers were used in PCR. Profiling relied on immunoSEQ multiplex PCR, and the TCRdb table lists in-frame clones only, not all of them. The table lists about 55,000 clones, around four fifths of them singletons. The sequenced material came from PBMCs. The receptor source for this set is a man aged 30 to 45 in good health and CMV-seronegative.

V and J are TRBV19 and TRBJ1-1; the D gene is possibly TRBD1 (5 bases). The germline V gene has CDR1 LNHDA and CDR2 SQIVND (reference sequence). V was trimmed by 6 bases and J by 2 bases, leaving 16 bases between them. The CDR3 runs 15 residues. The CDR3 sequence: CASSDWGHPNTEAFF. DNA of the CDR3: TGTGCCAGTAGCGATTGGGGCCACCCAAACACTGAAGCTTTCTTT.

The chain employs TRBV5-1 and TRBJ2-3, with 10 bases lining up with TRBD1. With 3 bases clipped from V and 2 bases from J, the junction kept 6 bases outside the gene matches. This CDR3 contains 16 residues. Germline lookup yields CDR1 SGHRS and CDR2 YFSETQ. CDR3 DNA: TGCGCCAGCAGCTACGGGACAGGGGCCACCACAGATACGCAGTATTTT. Translated, it gives CASSYGTGATTDTQYF.

The chain recombines TRBV9 with TRBJ1-5; unclear D gene. The CDR3 runs to 18 residues. V was clipped by 4 bases and J by 3 bases, with 23 bases between them. Germline CDR1 SGDLS, CDR2 YYNGEE. The CDR3 sequence: CASSPRGQLMSINQPQHF. The CDR3 DNA follows: TGTGCCAGCAGCCCCCGTGGGCAGCTAATGTCGATCAATCAGCCCCAGCATTTT.

This rearrangement joins TRBV27 to TRBJ1-1, with D unclear. Germline CDR1 reads MNHEY; CDR2 reads SMNVEV (reference sequence). The CDR3 covers 13 residues. V lost 3 bases and J lost 1, with 6 bases in between. The CDR3 DNA follows: TGTGCCAGCAGTTTTAGAGAGAACACTGAAGCTTTCTTT. This sequence encodes CASSFRENTEAFF.

The chain combines TRBV15 with TRBJ2-5, with a possible D match to TRBD1 (6 bases). V lost 0 bases, J lost 5 bases, and 13 bases lay in between. The CDR3 runs 15 residues. Germline values: CDR1 LNHNV, CDR2 YYDKDF (reference sequence). The CDR3 nucleotides are TGTGCCACCAGCAGAGATCCCCAGGGGCGGGAGACCCAGTACTTC. Encoded protein: CATSRDPQGRETQYF.